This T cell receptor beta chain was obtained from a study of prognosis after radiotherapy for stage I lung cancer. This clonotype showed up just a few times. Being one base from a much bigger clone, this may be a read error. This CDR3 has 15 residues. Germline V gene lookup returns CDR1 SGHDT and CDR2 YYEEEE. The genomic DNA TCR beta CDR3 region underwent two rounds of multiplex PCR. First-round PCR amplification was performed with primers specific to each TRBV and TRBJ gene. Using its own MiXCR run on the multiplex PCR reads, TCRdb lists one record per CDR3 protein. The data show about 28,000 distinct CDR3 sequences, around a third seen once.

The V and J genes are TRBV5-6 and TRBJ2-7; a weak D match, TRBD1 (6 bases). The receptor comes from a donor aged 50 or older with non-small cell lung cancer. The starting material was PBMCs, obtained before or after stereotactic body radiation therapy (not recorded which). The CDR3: CAISLWGQGSYEQYF. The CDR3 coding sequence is TGTGCCATCAGCTTGTGGGGGCAGGGGAGCTACGAGCAGTACTTC.